This paragraph reports one T cell receptor (beta chain). Assay: immunoSEQ multiplex PCR; the TCRdb copy retains only in-frame clones and omits some. Of 60,000 to 75,000 clones in the sample, 85% were seen once. This specimen comes from a study of control samples from healthy donors and cancer patients. This sequence originates from a man between 35 and 55 years old in good health. Input material: blood.

CDR3 coding DNA: TGTGCCTGGAGAAAGGTCATGAACACTGAAGCTTTCTTT. Residues: CAWRKVMNTEAFF. V usage is TRBV30 and J usage is TRBJ1-1; unclear D gene. The CDR3 has 13 residues. From germline, CDR1 is GTSNPN and CDR2 SVGIG (reference sequence). Between the trimmed V and J ends, which lost 3 bases and 0 bases, there was a span of 8 bases.